Below are 32 T cell receptor beta chains sequenced from a single sample in a study of human T cells and chemical hapten exposure. Time point described: patch test 1, 2 weeks after DPC sensitization. Treatment noted: therapeutic diphenylcyclopropenone sensitization with weekly scalp DPC. TCRdb called the RACE reads again in MiXCR, with one record for every CDR3 protein. The data contain 79,000 or so distinct CDR3 sequences, about 32% of them singletons. Here the sequenced sample was whole blood, taken in connection with sensitization to the hapten diphenylcyclopropenone (DPC). These receptor sequences come from a man aged 35-49 years with alopecia areata. Some clones in this sample may be carry-over from other donors' samples.

The chain couples TRBV25-1 to TRBJ2-2; 11 bases agree with TRBD1. Germline values: CDR1 MGHDK, CDR2 SYGVNS. Trimming took 4 bases from V and 6 from J; bases not matched to a gene: 4. The CDR3 runs 15 residues. Here the CDR3 DNA reads TGTGCCAGCAGTGGAGGACAGGGGGCGGCCGGGGAGCTGTTTTTT. Translating gives CASSGGQGAAGELFF.

The sample holds many counts of this clonotype. The rearrangement links TRBV4-2 to TRBJ2-1; D assignment may be TRBD1 or TRBD2 (6 bases each). Germline CDR1 reads LGHNA; CDR2 reads YNFKEQ. Trimming shortened V by 0 bases and J by 3 bases, and 18 bases separated the two germline ends. The CDR3 consists of 18 residues. CDR3 in DNA: TGTGCCAGCAGCCAAGATCAAACGGGAAGGGGGGACTACAATGAGCAGTTCTTC. It codes for CASSQDQTGRGDYNEQFF.

The rearrangement joins TRBV2 to TRBJ2-7, with D perhaps matching TRBD1 or TRBD2 (5 bases each). V lost 7 bases to trimming and J lost 3 bases, with 7 bases between them. The CDR3 contains 11 residues. Germline-derived CDR1 and CDR2 are SNHLY and FYNNEI. As DNA, the CDR3 is TGTGCCAGCATTGGGGGCTACGAGCAGTACTTC. As protein: CASIGGYEQYF.

The CDR3 loop is CSVHQGGENQPQHF. The CDR3 nucleotides read TGCAGTGTTCATCAAGGGGGAGAAAATCAGCCCCAGCATTTT. The rearrangement uses TRBV20-1 and TRBJ1-5, with D possibly being TRBD1 (6 bases). The CDR3 sequence is 14 residues long. Deletions cut 7 bases from V and 4 bases from J, with 17 bases between. The germline CDR1 and CDR2 sequences are DFQATT and SNEGSKA (reference sequence).

CDR3 amino acids: CAISALGGTYEQYF. In nucleotides, the CDR3 is TGTGCCATCAGTGCCCTGGGGGGGACCTACGAGCAGTACTTC. The genes are TRBV10-3 and TRBJ2-7, with 7 bases aligning to TRBD2. The CDR3 covers 14 residues. Germline V gene data show CDR1 as ENHRY and CDR2 as SYGVKD. Germline trimming cut 4 bases from V and 2 bases from J; bases unmatched to any gene: 5.

The CDR3 sequence is CASLRGGTGNTIYF. CDR3 coding DNA: TGTGCGTCTTTAAGGGGGGGGACTGGAAACACCATATATTTT. V and J are TRBV28 and TRBJ1-3, with D perhaps matching TRBD1 (6 bases). This CDR3 spans 14 amino acids. Germline V lookup: CDR1 MDHEN, CDR2 SYDVKM.

In DNA form, the CDR3 reads TGCGCCAGCAGCTTGGGGTTGGACGGAAAAGCTTTCTTT. Amino acid sequence: CASSLGLDGKAFF. This chain connects TRBV5-1 to TRBJ1-1; no reliable D call. V was cut by 0 bases and J by 9 bases, with 12 bases left in between. The CDR3 loop spans 13 amino acids. CDR1 is SGHRS and CDR2 is YFSETQ in the germline V gene.

This clonotype was seen a few times. Here the CDR3 reads CASSRTRGDEQFF. For the CDR3, the DNA is TGTGCCAGCAGCCGTACACGGGGGGATGAGCAGTTCTTC. The genes are TRBV5-4 and TRBJ2-1, with 7 bases that match TRBD2. V shed 4 bases and J 8 bases; nucleotides not matched to a gene: 6. Germline V gene sequence: CDR1 SGHNT, CDR2 YYREEE (reference sequence). The CDR3 contains 13 residues.

In its sample, this clonotype was seen a few times. The chain uses TRBV5-6 and TRBJ2-5; D might be TRBD2 (5 bases). Trimming removed 2 bases at V and 11 bases at J, with 19 bases between. Germline V CDR1 and CDR2: SGHDT, YYEEEE. The CDR3 consists of 14 residues. The CDR3 DNA follows: TGTGCCAGCAGCTTTGGACTTACCCGAGAGTCGCAGTACTTC. Its protein is CASSFGLTRESQYF. The variable domain in full, completed from reference TRBV5-6 and TRBJ2-5, reads DAGVTQSPTHLIKTRGQQVTLRCSPKSGHDTVSWYQQALGQGPQFIFQYYEEEERQRGNFPDRFSGHQFPNYSSELNVNALLLGDSALYLCASSFGLTRESQYFGPGTRLLVL.

The rearrangement links TRBV6-2 or TRBV6-3 to TRBJ2-7; 8 nucleotides match TRBD2. CDR1 MNHEY and CDR2 SVGEGT come from the germline V gene. This CDR3 comprises 14 residues. V lost 6 bases and J lost 5; bases outside the gene matches: 9. The CDR3 DNA reads TGTGCCAGCAGACTAAGCGGGAGTGTCAACGAGCAGTACTTC. It yields the protein CASRLSGSVNEQYF.

The chain recombines TRBV6-2 or TRBV6-3 with TRBJ1-5, with D unclear. CDR1 and CDR2 from the germline V gene are MNHEY and SVGEGT. The CDR3 spans 14 residues. The V end lost 2 bases, the J end lost 6 bases, and 11 bases lay between the germline ends. The CDR3 loop is CASSYGKMGQPQHF. CDR3 coding DNA: TGTGCCAGCAGTTACGGGAAGATGGGTCAGCCCCAGCATTTT.

The chain joins TRBV5-4 to TRBJ2-1; tentatively, D is TRBD1 or TRBD2 (5 bases each). The germline CDR1 and CDR2 sequences are SGHNT and YYREEE (reference sequence). Trimming stripped 4 bases from V and 5 bases from J, with 10 bases between. The length of the CDR3 is 13 residues. CDR3 sequence: CASSPGRDNEQFF. The CDR3, as DNA: TGTGCCAGCAGCCCGGGGCGTGACAATGAGCAGTTCTTC.

For the CDR3, the DNA is TGTGCCAGCAGTTACTCGATACTTAAGGGACCAAATCCAGGCTACACCTTC. It codes for CASSYSILKGPNPGYTF. The J gene is TRBJ1-2, the V gene TRBV6-5; maybe TRBD1 (5 bases). V lost 0 bases and J 8 bases, leaving 22 bases between the germline ends. CDR1 and CDR2 (germline): MNHEY, SVGAGI. The CDR3 spans 17 residues.

The J gene is TRBJ1-2, the V gene TRBV7-9; D ambiguous. Germline values: CDR1 SEHNR, CDR2 FQNEAQ (reference sequence). Trimming removed 5 bases at V and 6 bases at J, with 10 bases between. The CDR3 has 12 residues. The DNA for the CDR3 is TGTGCCAGCAGCCAGACGATTAATGGCTACACCTTC. This gives the protein CASSQTINGYTF.

V gene TRBV21-1 combines with J gene TRBJ1-6. TRBV21-1 is deemed a pseudogene. There are 16 residues in the CDR3. The CDR3 DNA reads as TGTGCCAGCAGCAAAGTGGTAGGGTACAATAATTCACCCCTCCACTTT. Protein: CASSKVVGYNNSPLHF.

The sample holds a few counts of this clonotype. CDR3 loop: CASAGRVYEQYF. The CDR3 coding sequence is TGTGCCAGCGCAGGGAGGGTCTACGAGCAGTACTTC. The chain combines TRBV6-6 with TRBJ2-7; 7 bases align to TRBD2. This CDR3 is built from 12 residues. Germline loops: CDR1 MNHNY, CDR2 SVGAGI (reference sequence). V trimming: 8 bases; J trimming: 3 bases; junction bases outside the gene matches: 4.

This clonotype was found a few times. The rearrangement uses TRBV5-1 and TRBJ2-4; no firm D call. Per the germline V gene, CDR1 is SGHRS and CDR2 is YFSETQ. The ends were cut back, 3 bases at V and 0 bases at J, with 16 bases in the middle. This CDR3 has 17 amino acids. The CDR3 loop is CASSSGFSVVAKNIQYF. In DNA form, the CDR3 reads TGCGCCAGCAGCTCGGGCTTCTCTGTGGTAGCCAAAAACATTCAGTACTTC.

This clonotype was seen a few times. J is TRBJ2-1 and V is TRBV6-4; the match to TRBD1 covers 9 bases. This CDR3 is 15 amino acids long. Unmatched junction bases numbered 12, after V lost 5 bases and J lost 10 bases. Germline CDR1 and CDR2: MRHNA and SNTAGT. The CDR3 protein is CASSLVPGQGSEQFF. The DNA for the CDR3 is TGTGCCAGCAGTTTAGTCCCGGGACAGGGATCGGAGCAGTTCTTC.

In this sample, this clonotype turned up once. The chain joins TRBV19 to TRBJ2-7; either TRBD1 or TRBD2 may supply D (6 bases each). The CDR3 is 15 residues long. V was cut by 6 bases and J by 0 bases, with 15 bases left in between. Germline values: CDR1 LNHDA, CDR2 SQIVND (reference sequence). The CDR3 sequence is CASRPEGVASYEQYF. CDR3 in DNA: TGTGCCAGTAGACCGGAGGGGGTCGCCTCCTACGAGCAGTACTTC.

Only one count was recorded for this clonotype. The CDR3 DNA follows: TGTGCCAGCAGCTGGCAGGGGCGATCGGCCAATCAGCCCCAGCATTTT. It is translated as CASSWQGRSANQPQHF. The chain has TRBV7-2 and TRBJ1-5; the D gene is possibly TRBD1 (6 bases). The CDR3 loop spans 16 amino acids. Trimming shortened V by 4 bases and J by 3 bases, and 16 bases separated the two germline ends. The germline V gene has CDR1 SGHTA and CDR2 FQGNSA.

The genes are TRBV20-1 and TRBJ2-7; 8 bases match TRBD2. The CDR3 runs 12 residues. Germline loops: CDR1 DFQATT, CDR2 SNEGSKA (reference sequence). The junction had 5 bases not matched to a gene; V was cut back by 6 bases and J by 4 bases. The CDR3 loop is CSAPGLGYEQYF. The CDR3 DNA follows: TGCAGTGCCCCGGGACTAGGTTACGAGCAGTACTTC.

This clonotype came up many times. The chain carries TRBV30 and TRBJ2-7; the match to TRBD1 covers 7 bases. Germline assignment: CDR1 GTSNPN and CDR2 SVGIG (reference sequence). This CDR3 comprises 12 residues. After removal of 0 bases from V and 7 bases from J, the junction contained 3 bases not matched to a gene. The DNA of the CDR3 is TGTGCCTGGAGTGTAGGGGGCAGGGAGCAGTACTTC. Its protein is CAWSVGGREQYF.

This clonotype has just a few counts. The J gene is TRBJ1-2, the V gene TRBV27, with 7 bases lining up with TRBD1. The junction had 6 bases not matched to a gene; V was cut back by 5 bases and J by 0 bases. This CDR3 region has 15 residues. Germline V gene sequence: CDR1 MNHEY, CDR2 SMNVEV (reference sequence). CDR3 in DNA: TGTGCCAGCAGTCGTACAGGGGTGGCTAACTATGGCTACACCTTC. Encoded protein: CASSRTGVANYGYTF.

The rearrangement links TRBV20-1 to TRBJ1-4; tentatively, D is TRBD1 (5 bases). Trimming stripped 6 bases from V and 9 bases from J, with 17 bases between. From germline, CDR1 is DFQATT and CDR2 SNEGSKA (reference sequence). The CDR3 sequence is 13 residues long. CDR3 region: CSALGEESKKLFF. CDR3 sequence (DNA): TGCAGTGCCCTAGGGGAGGAATCTAAAAAACTGTTTTTT.

This clonotype has a handful of counts. Here the CDR3 DNA reads TGCAGTTTTAAAAGCTCCTATAATTCACCCCTCCACTTT. It codes for CSFKSSYNSPLHF. This sequence joins TRBV20-1 and TRBJ1-6, with D unclear. The CDR3 contains 13 residues. Trimming stripped 8 bases from V and 0 bases from J, with 8 bases between. In germline, CDR1 is DFQATT, CDR2 SNEGSKA (reference sequence).

The chain couples TRBV7-9 to TRBJ2-2; no firm D call. Germline CDR1 reads SEHNR; CDR2 reads FQNEAQ (reference sequence). V shed 1 base and J shed 3 bases, with 9 bases lying between them. This CDR3 is built from 15 residues. CDR3 DNA sequence: TGTGCCAGCAGCTTAGGAGACTCGGACACCGGGGAGCTGTTTTTT. It yields the protein CASSLGDSDTGELFF.

This sequence joins TRBV20-1 and TRBJ2-1, with 11 bases that match TRBD2. The CDR3 sequence is 16 residues long. V lost 4 bases and J lost 8; bases outside the gene matches: 13. CDR1 is DFQATT, CDR2 SNEGSKA, per germline (reference sequence). CDR3 coding DNA: TGCAGTGCTACCAGAGGGGCTAGCGGGAGGCTAGATGAGCAGTTCTTC. This codes for CSATRGASGRLDEQFF.

This clonotype was counted only a few times. V gene TRBV7-2 combines with J gene TRBJ1-5, with D possibly matching TRBD1 (6 bases). The ends were cut back, 3 bases at V and 6 bases at J, with 15 bases in the middle. The CDR3 runs 15 residues. CDR1 and CDR2 (germline): SGHTA, FQGNSA. The CDR3 DNA reads TGTGCCAGCAGCTTGAAAGGGGGGGATATTCAGCCCCAGCATTTT. Encoded protein: CASSLKGGDIQPQHF.

The chain couples TRBV7-8 to TRBJ1-5, with 8 bases identical to TRBD1. The CDR3 contains 13 residues. Trimming removed 6 bases from V and 10 bases from J; junction bases left unmatched: 8. CDR1 is SGHVS and CDR2 is FQNEAQ in the germline V gene. CDR3 loop: CASSTDRGKPQHF. DNA of the CDR3: TGTGCCAGCAGTACCGACAGGGGAAAACCCCAGCATTTT.

Written as DNA, the CDR3 is TGTGCCAGCCGGGACGGAACCTACGAGCAGTACTTC. Its translation: CASRDGTYEQYF. The gene calls are TRBV12-3 or TRBV12-4 and TRBJ2-7; D tentatively reads TRBD1 or TRBD2 (5 bases each). The V end lost 8 bases, the J end lost 2 bases, and 10 bases lay between the germline ends. The CDR3 spans 12 residues.

J is TRBJ2-3 and V is TRBV5-1; 9 bases match TRBD2. The CDR3 runs 16 residues. Germline lookup yields CDR1 SGHRS and CDR2 YFSETQ. The V gene end was trimmed by 5 bases and the J gene end by 5 bases; junction bases not matched to a gene: 12. CDR3 in DNA: TGCGCCAGCAGTGAAAGAGTAGCGGGAGTTGAAGATACGCAGTATTTT. This codes for CASSERVAGVEDTQYF.

This clonotype appeared a few times. This chain links TRBV7-8 with TRBJ2-3; D could derive from TRBD1 or TRBD2 (5 bases each). The germline CDR1 and CDR2 sequences are SGHVS and FQNEAQ. Trimming took 4 bases from V and 1 from J, leaving 12 bases between them. The CDR3 runs to 15 residues. This chain's CDR3 is CASSSRDPGTDTQYF. The DNA for the CDR3 is TGTGCCAGCAGCTCCCGGGACCCAGGCACAGATACGCAGTATTTT.